This T cell receptor beta chain was documented in a study of Ad26.COV2.S vaccination and SARS-CoV-2 variants. Findings and limits, study-wide: In vaccinated individuals, spike-specific CD8+ and CD4+ T cell responses reportedly displayed substantial breadth. Those who received the vaccine showed greater spike-specific TCR breadth than those given placebo.

With 3 bases removed from V and 4 bases from J, the gap between germline ends came to 5 bases. There are 11 residues in the CDR3. CDR1 and CDR2 from the germline V gene are GTSNPN and SVGIG (reference sequence). Only in-frame clones appear in the TCRdb table, and some are missing; sequencing was by immunoSEQ multiplex PCR. The sample carries fewer than 900,000 clones, about 89% recorded once. Treatment given: approximately 18 received Ad26.COV2.S at low or high dose, single or two shots; a few received placebo; per-sample allocation not given. Day 63 after the first injection of vaccine or placebo was the sampling time. Adults aged 18-55 years in Boston included the donor. Turning to this clone: The antigen remains unidentified. The sample has other DNA sequences that encode this CDR3 too.

The V and J genes are TRBV30 and TRBJ2-3; no clear D gene. This sample comprised peripheral blood, obtained in a trial of Ad26.COV2.S vaccine versus placebo. The sequence was collected from a person between 18 and 59 years old who received the Ad26.COV2.S COVID-19 vaccine or a placebo. CDR3 nucleotide sequence: TGTGCCTGGAGCCCCGCAGATACGCAGTATTTT. It translates to CAWSPADTQYF.